What follows are 2 T cell receptor beta chains derived from one specimen sequenced in a study of shared clonotypes between healthy human individuals. Only in-frame clones appear in the TCRdb table, and some are missing; sequencing was by immunoSEQ multiplex PCR. The sample shows around 1,100,000 clones, about 72% of them seen only once. What was sequenced was memory CD4+ T cells from PBMCs. The sample's subset: CD45RA-negative fraction. All receptors come from a man aged 18 to 29 in good health. Some clones in this sample may be carry-over from other donors' samples.

The chain employs TRBV6-5 and TRBJ2-3, with no clear D. Germline V lookup: CDR1 MNHEY, CDR2 SVGAGI. This CDR3 spans 13 amino acids. Deletions cut 6 bases from V and 1 base from J, with 8 bases between. The CDR3 DNA follows: TGTGCCAGCAGGGAGATGGGCACAGATACGCAGTATTTT. It is translated as CASREMGTDTQYF.

This clone was seen only once. The chain is built from TRBV6-1 and TRBJ2-7; D is ambiguous. The V and J ends lost 6 bases and 4 bases respectively, with 7 bases between them. CDR1 MNHNS and CDR2 SASEGT come from the germline V gene. CDR3 length: 11 residues. The CDR3 reads CASRRQYEQYF. As DNA, the CDR3 is TGTGCCAGCAGGAGACAATACGAGCAGTACTTC.